This T cell receptor beta chain was sequenced for a study of T cell repertoires in cytomegalovirus infection. The overall study: Public TCR beta signatures were indicative of both CMV infection and a matching HLA type. Study findings and constraints: Cumulative public TCR beta family frequency identified CMV carriers with the relevant HLA.

Per the germline V gene, CDR1 is LGHNA and CDR2 is YNFKEQ. This CDR3 region has 15 residues. The V segment lost 0 bases and the J segment 3 bases; nucleotides outside the gene matches: 4. This clonotype has just a few counts. What it binds is not known. One entry per CDR3 protein, called by TCRdb with MiXCR from the reads. The repertoire holds roughly 250,000 distinct CDR3 sequences, with about 12% as singletons. This clonotype was obtained from a human donor in good health (CMV status not recorded). Some clones in this sample may be carry-over from other donors' samples. The genes are TRBV4-2 and TRBJ1-1, with TRBD1 matching over 7 bases. The specimen sequenced was PBMCs. CDR3 amino acids: CASSQEGQAYTEAFF. CDR3 in DNA: TGTGCCAGCAGCCAAGAAGGACAGGCATACACTGAAGCTTTCTTT.